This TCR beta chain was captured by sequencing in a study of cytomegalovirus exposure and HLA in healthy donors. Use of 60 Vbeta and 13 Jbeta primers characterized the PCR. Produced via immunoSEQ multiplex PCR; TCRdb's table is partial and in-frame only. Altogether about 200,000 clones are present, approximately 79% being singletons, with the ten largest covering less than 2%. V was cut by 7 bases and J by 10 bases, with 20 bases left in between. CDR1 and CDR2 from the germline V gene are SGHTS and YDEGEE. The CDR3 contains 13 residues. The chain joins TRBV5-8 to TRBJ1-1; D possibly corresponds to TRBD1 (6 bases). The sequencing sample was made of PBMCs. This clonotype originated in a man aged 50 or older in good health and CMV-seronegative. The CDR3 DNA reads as TGTGCCAGCCCCGGGGGGGGCTTGTTTGGAGCTTTCTTT. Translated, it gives CASPGGGLFGAFF.